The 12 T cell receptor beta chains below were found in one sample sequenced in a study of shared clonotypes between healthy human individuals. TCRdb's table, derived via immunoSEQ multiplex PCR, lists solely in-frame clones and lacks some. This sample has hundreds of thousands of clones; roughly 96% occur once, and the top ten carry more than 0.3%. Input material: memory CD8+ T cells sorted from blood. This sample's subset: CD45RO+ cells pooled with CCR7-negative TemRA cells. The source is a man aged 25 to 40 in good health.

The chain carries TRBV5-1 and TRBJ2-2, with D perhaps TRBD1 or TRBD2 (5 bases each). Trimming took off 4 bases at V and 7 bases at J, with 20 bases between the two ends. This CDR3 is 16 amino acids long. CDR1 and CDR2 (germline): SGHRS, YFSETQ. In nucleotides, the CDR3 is TGCGCCAGCAGCCTCGGGGCTAGCCTTCCCGTCGGGGAGCTGTTTTTT. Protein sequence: CASSLGASLPVGELFF.

The CDR3 loop reads CASSQRTAGDQPQHF. CDR3 bases: TGTGCCAGCAGTCAAAGGACCGCCGGGGATCAGCCCCAGCATTTT. This chain uses TRBV28 with TRBJ1-5; D unresolved. The CDR3 consists of 15 residues. From germline, CDR1 is MDHEN and CDR2 SYDVKM. Trimming took 5 bases from V and 5 from J, leaving 16 bases between them.

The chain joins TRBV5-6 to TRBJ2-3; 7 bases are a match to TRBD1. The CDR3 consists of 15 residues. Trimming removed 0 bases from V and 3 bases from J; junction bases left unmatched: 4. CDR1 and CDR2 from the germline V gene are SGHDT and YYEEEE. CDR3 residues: CASSLEEGATDTQYF. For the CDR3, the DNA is TGTGCCAGCAGCTTGGAAGAGGGGGCGACAGATACGCAGTATTTT.

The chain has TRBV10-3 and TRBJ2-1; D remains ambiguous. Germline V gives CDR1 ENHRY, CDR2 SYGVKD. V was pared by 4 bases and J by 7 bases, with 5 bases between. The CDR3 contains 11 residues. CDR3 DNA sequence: TGTGCCATCAGTGGGTTAAATGAGCAGTTCTTC. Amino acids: CAISGLNEQFF.

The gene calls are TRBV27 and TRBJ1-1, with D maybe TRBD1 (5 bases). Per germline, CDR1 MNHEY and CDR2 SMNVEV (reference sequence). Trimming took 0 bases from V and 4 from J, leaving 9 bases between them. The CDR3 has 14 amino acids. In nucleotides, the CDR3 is TGTGCCAGCAGTTTATCGTTCAGGGTCACTGAAGCTTTCTTT. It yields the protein CASSLSFRVTEAFF.

The CDR3 bases are TGTGCCAGTAGTATATATTGGGGGGCCAAAAACATTCAGTACTTC. It translates to CASSIYWGAKNIQYF. V gene TRBV19 combines with J gene TRBJ2-4, with D perhaps assigned TRBD1 or TRBD2 (5 bases each). The CDR3 runs to 15 residues. Germline loops: CDR1 LNHDA, CDR2 SQIVND (reference sequence). Trimming shortened V by 2 bases and J by 1 base, and 9 bases separated the two germline ends.

The CDR3 region is CASSGTAYEQYF. In DNA, the CDR3 is TGCGCCAGCAGTGGTACAGCCTACGAGCAGTACTTC. The chain has TRBV10-2 and TRBJ2-7, with D unresolved. Germline V gives CDR1 WSHSY, CDR2 SAAADI. Trimming left V 4 bases short and J 2 bases short, with 6 bases between. The CDR3 has 12 amino acids.

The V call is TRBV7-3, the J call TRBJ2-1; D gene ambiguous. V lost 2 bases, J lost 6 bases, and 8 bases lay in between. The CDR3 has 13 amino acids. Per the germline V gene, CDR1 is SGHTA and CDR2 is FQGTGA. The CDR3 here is CASSLWPSNEQFF. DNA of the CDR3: TGTGCCAGCAGCTTATGGCCTAGCAATGAGCAGTTCTTC.

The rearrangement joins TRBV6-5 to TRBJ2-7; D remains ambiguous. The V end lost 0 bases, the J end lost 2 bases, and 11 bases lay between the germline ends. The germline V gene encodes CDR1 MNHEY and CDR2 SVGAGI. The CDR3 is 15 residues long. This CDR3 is CASSYSAVGTYEQYF. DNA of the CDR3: TGTGCCAGCAGTTACTCGGCGGTGGGAACCTACGAGCAGTACTTC.

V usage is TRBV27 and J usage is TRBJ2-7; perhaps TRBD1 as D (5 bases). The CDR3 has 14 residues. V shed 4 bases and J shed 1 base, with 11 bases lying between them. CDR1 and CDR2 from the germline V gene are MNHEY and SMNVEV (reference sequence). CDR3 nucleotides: TGTGCCAGCAGTTCTTATGACAGTTCCTACGAGCAGTACTTC. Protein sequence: CASSSYDSSYEQYF.

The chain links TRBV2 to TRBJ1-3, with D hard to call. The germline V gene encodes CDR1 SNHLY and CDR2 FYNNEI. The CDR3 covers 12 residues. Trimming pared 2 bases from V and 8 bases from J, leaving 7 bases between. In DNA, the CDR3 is TGTGCCAGCAGTGAAATAACGGACACCATATATTTT. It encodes CASSEITDTIYF.

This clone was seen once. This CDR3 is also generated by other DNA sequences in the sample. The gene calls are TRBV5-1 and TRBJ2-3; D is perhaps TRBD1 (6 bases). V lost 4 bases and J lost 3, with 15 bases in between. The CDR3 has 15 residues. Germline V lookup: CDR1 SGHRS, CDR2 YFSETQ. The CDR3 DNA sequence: TGCGCCAGCAGCCTCGTAGGGGGAAGGACAGATACGCAGTATTTT. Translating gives CASSLVGGRTDTQYF.